The present TCR beta chain was sequenced within a study of cytotoxic CD8 clonotypes in ibrutinib-treated CLL. Turning to the study itself: The patient breakdown showed under 12 relapsed/refractory and under 16 treatment-naive cases, with under 18 IGHV unmutated. Samples yielded averages of 200,000 to 300,000 productive templates and 94,082 productive rearrangements. Collecting the response samples happened after a median 12 months of treatment, with a range of 6 to 36. Study-level results: The public clonotypes identified were infrequent and showed contraction or stability on treatment.

With respect to this clone: Antigen unknown.

Some clones are missing from TCRdb's copy, which holds only in-frame ones; the method was immunoSEQ multiplex PCR. The sample yields a few hundred thousand clones, over 60% seen once. Trimming cost V 3 bases and J 8 bases, with 11 bases left between them. This CDR3 region has 12 residues. Looked up from germline, CDR1 is SQVTM and CDR2 is ANQGSEA. The chain employs TRBV29-1 and TRBJ2-4, with D possibly being TRBD1 (5 bases). This receptor was identified in a human donor with chronic lymphocytic leukemia. The sample in question was PBMCs, obtained after 36 months of ibrutinib treatment. The CDR3 DNA reads as TGCAGCGTTGATGCAGGGTTTGACATTCAGTACTTC. This encodes CSVDAGFDIQYF. Drawing the rest from reference TRBV29-1 and TRBJ2-4, the complete variable domain is SAVISQKPSRDICQRGTSLTIQCQVDSQVTMMFWYRQQPGQSLTLIATANQGSEATYESGFVIDKFPISRPNLTFSTLTVSNMSPEDSSIYLCSVDAGFDIQYFGAGTRLSVL.